Listed below are T cell receptor beta chains from one sample, sequenced in a study of graft-versus-host responses after intestinal transplantation. Produced via immunoSEQ multiplex PCR; TCRdb's table is partial and in-frame only. The table has about 10,000 clones, about 31% seen once. The sequences come from alloreactive CD4+ T cells from a mixed lymphocyte reaction culture, collected before transplantation. The receptors were sampled from a human patient who was an organ donor for intestinal transplantation. The CDR3 runs from the conserved cysteine through the conserved F or W. A D gene is named only where the DNA matches it firmly. Clone size is not always given. Where it is, it says once, few, many or a class for expanded clones.

d_call	clone_size	j_call	v_call	cdr3_aa	cdr3_nt
TRBD1	few	TRBJ1-5	TRBV16	CASSQDRGGQPQHF	TGTGCCAGCAGTCAGGACAGGGGAGGTCAGCCCCAGCATTTT
TRBD2	-	TRBJ2-7	TRBV7-9	CASSSWTGLAGGTYEQYF	TGTGCCAGCAGCTCGTGGACGGGACTAGCGGGGGGCACCTACGAGCAGTACTTC
-	-	TRBJ1-2	TRBV14	CASSQQGGYGYTF	TGTGCCAGCAGCCAACAAGGGGGCTATGGCTACACCTTC
-	few	TRBJ1-5	TRBV15	CATSRDRRIGNQPQHF	TGTGCCACCAGCAGAGATCGAAGGATAGGAAATCAGCCCCAGCATTTT
-	few	TRBJ1-1	TRBV6-5	CASSYSPTPTEAFF	TGTGCCAGCAGTTACTCTCCGACACCCACTGAAGCTTTCTTT
-	-	TRBJ2-3	TRBV5-1	CASSLAAGSTDTQYF	TGCGCCAGCAGCTTGGCGGCAGGTAGCACAGATACGCAGTATTTT
TRBD1	few	TRBJ2-7	TRBV18	CASSTGDEQYF	TGTGCCAGCTCGACAGGGGACGAGCAGTACTTC
TRBD1	-	TRBJ2-7	TRBV6-5	CASRRSGTVSYEQYF	TGTGCCAGCAGAAGATCCGGGACAGTCTCCTACGAGCAGTACTTC
TRBD2	-	TRBJ2-7	TRBV6-5	CASSWEGEQYF	TGTGCCAGCAGTTGGGAGGGCGAGCAGTACTTC
-	few	TRBJ2-7	TRBV9	CASSVAAAPYEQYF	TGTGCCAGCAGCGTAGCGGCGGCCCCCTACGAGCAGTACTTC
-	medium-sized	TRBJ1-4	TRBV7-9	CASSLGQGNRELFF	TGTGCCAGCAGCTTAGGGCAGGGTAATCGAGAACTGTTTTTT
TRBD1	few	TRBJ2-5	TRBV5-1	CASSLEGTGRETQYF	TGCGCCAGCAGCTTGGAGGGGACAGGGAGAGAGACCCAGTACTTC
-	medium-sized	TRBJ1-3	TRBV4-1	CASSQEGAGNTIYF	TGCGCCAGCAGCCAAGAGGGGGCGGGAAACACCATATATTTT
TRBD1	medium-sized	TRBJ2-1	TRBV7-6	CASSLRGQGNEQFF	TGTGCCAGCAGCTTAAGAGGACAGGGCAATGAGCAGTTCTTC
-	few	TRBJ1-5	TRBV11-3	CASSLDYQPQHF	TGTGCCAGCAGCTTAGATTATCAGCCCCAGCATTTT
-	-	TRBJ1-1	TRBV5-1	CASSYQTTHGTEAFF	TGCGCCAGCAGCTACCAAACGACGCACGGGACTGAAGCTTTCTTT
TRBD1	-	TRBJ1-5	TRBV7-9	CASSRQGDYQPQHF	TGTGCCAGCAGCAGACAGGGAGATTATCAGCCCCAGCATTTT
-	medium-sized	TRBJ1-6	TRBV12-5	CASGLPNSPLHF	TGTGCTAGTGGTTTGCCCAATTCACCCCTCCACTTT
-	medium-sized	TRBJ2-5	TRBV7-9	CASSSGETQYF	TGTGCCAGCAGCTCTGGGGAGACCCAGTACTTC
-	-	TRBJ2-3	TRBV7-9	CASSLVVNTQYF	TGTGCCAGCAGCTTAGTGGTCAATACGCAGTATTTT
TRBD1	-	TRBJ1-1	TRBV27	CASRLQGAAEAFF	TGTGCCAGCAGATTACAGGGGGCAGCTGAAGCTTTCTTT
TRBD1	medium-sized	TRBJ1-6	TRBV6-1	CASSEATGAGGNVSPLHF	TGTGCCAGCAGTGAAGCCACTGGGGCAGGGGGAAATGTCTCACCCCTCCACTTT
TRBD1	few	TRBJ1-3	TRBV30	CAGQGARGNTIYF	TGTGCCGGGCAGGGGGCGCGAGGAAACACCATATATTTT
-	-	TRBJ2-5	TRBV5-7	CASSLSGQETQYF	TGTGCCAGCAGCTTGAGCGGGCAAGAGACCCAGTACTTC
-	few	TRBJ1-2	TRBV4-1	CASSQDQLNYGYTF	TGCGCCAGCAGCCAAGATCAATTAAACTATGGCTACACCTTC
-	-	TRBJ1-1	TRBV11-3	CASSFRATMNTEAFF	TGTGCCAGCAGCTTCAGGGCCACCATGAACACTGAAGCTTTCTTT
-	few	TRBJ1-1	TRBV5-5	CASSFYPPALLPPSYTEAFF	TGTGCCAGCAGCTTTTACCCCCCCGCCCTTTTACCCCCGAGCTACACTGAAGCTTTCTTT
TRBD1	-	TRBJ2-7	TRBV5-4	CASSSLGGQGRYEQYF	TGTGCCAGCAGCTCCTTGGGGGGACAGGGCCGCTACGAGCAGTACTTC
-	-	TRBJ1-3	TRBV4-1	CASSQAAQVKSSGNTIYF	TGCGCCAGCAGCCAGGCAGCCCAAGTTAAGAGCTCTGGAAACACCATATATTTT
-	few	TRBJ1-2	TRBV12-2	CASRLVRTGGKTGYTF	TGTGCAAGTCGCTTAGTACGAACAGGGGGTAAAACGGGCTACACCTTC
TRBD1	medium-sized	TRBJ2-2	TRBV27	CASSEGAISGELFF	TGTGCCAGCAGTGAGGGGGCAATCAGCGGGGAGCTGTTTTTT
TRBD1	-	TRBJ2-7	TRBV7-9	CASSQDATGVNYEQYF	TGTGCCAGCAGCCAAGATGCGACAGGGGTTAACTACGAGCAGTACTTC
TRBD1	-	TRBJ2-3	TRBV5-1	CASSSRTGDTDTQYF	TGCGCCAGCAGCAGCCGGACAGGGGATACAGATACGCAGTATTTT
-	few	TRBJ1-2	TRBV5-1	CASSLGDPNYGYTF	TGCGCCAGCAGCTTGGGAGACCCTAACTATGGCTACACCTTC
TRBD2	medium-sized	TRBJ2-1	TRBV7-2	CASSLTAGLAGGRSVF	TGTGCCAGCAGCTTAACGGCCGGACTAGCGGGGGGGCGTTCGGTCTTC
-	-	TRBJ2-7	TRBV10-1	CASSESTAGHYYEQYF	TGCGCCAGCAGTGAGTCGACCGCGGGACACTACTACGAGCAGTACTTC
-	-	TRBJ2-7	TRBV7-6	CASSLAGATYEQYF	TGTGCCAGCAGCTTAGCGGGGGCGACCTACGAGCAGTACTTC
-	once	TRBJ1-5	TRBV19	CASNTDPSNQPQHF	TGTGCCAGTAATACAGACCCTAGCAATCAGCCCCAGCATTTT
-	-	TRBJ2-7	TRBV2	CASSDLWEQYF	TGTGCCAGCAGTGATCTGTGGGAGCAGTACTTC
-	few	TRBJ2-5	TRBV7-6	CASSLANPQETQYF	TGTGCCAGCAGCTTAGCGAATCCACAAGAGACCCAGTACTTC
-	medium-sized	TRBJ1-1	TRBV4-2	CASSQDHSHREAFF	TGTGCCAGCAGCCAAGATCATTCCCACAGGGAAGCTTTCTTT
-	-	TRBJ1-2	TRBV6-6	CASGAGYGRGSRGYTF	TGTGCCAGCGGGGCAGGTTACGGCAGGGGATCCCGCGGCTACACCTTC
-	few	TRBJ1-6	TRBV7-9	CASSERLQVYNSPLHF	TGTGCCAGCAGCGAGAGGTTGCAGGTCTATAATTCACCCCTCCACTTT
-	few	TRBJ1-4	TRBV6-5	CASSFTTNEKLFF	TGTGCCAGCAGTTTTACAACTAATGAAAAACTGTTTTTT
-	-	TRBJ2-1	TRBV19	CASSMSRRGFWEQFF	TGTGCCAGTAGTATGTCCCGACGGGGATTTTGGGAGCAGTTCTTC
TRBD2	few	TRBJ2-5	TRBV9	CASSVSSGASETQYF	TGTGCCAGCAGCGTCTCTAGCGGGGCATCAGAGACCCAGTACTTC
-	-	TRBJ1-4	TRBV20-1	CSARDTPELFF	TGCAGTGCTAGAGATACTCCGGAACTGTTTTTT
TRBD1	few	TRBJ1-2	TRBV11-3	CASSFSGADRGREGYTF	TGTGCCAGCAGCTTTTCGGGTGCGGACAGGGGGCGCGAAGGCTACACCTTC
-	-	TRBJ1-6	TRBV6-5	CASSSLGARGYSPLHF	TGTGCCAGCAGTTCTTTGGGGGCGAGGGGTTATTCACCCCTCCACTTT
TRBD1	-	TRBJ2-6	TRBV5-1	CASSPATGGGSGANVLTF	TGCGCCAGCAGCCCCGCGACAGGGGGAGGCTCTGGGGCCAACGTCCTGACTTTC
-	few	TRBJ1-2	TRBV28	CASSPGDGSYTF	TGTGCCAGCAGTCCCGGGGACGGGAGCTACACCTTC
-	medium-sized	TRBJ2-6	TRBV4-3	CASSLLGTGALGPGANVLTF	TGCGCCAGCAGCCTTCTAGGGACGGGGGCGCTGGGCCCTGGGGCCAACGTCCTGACTTTC
-	many	TRBJ1-1	TRBV29-1	CSVRRGTEAFF	TGCAGCGTTCGGAGGGGCACTGAAGCTTTCTTT
-	medium-sized	TRBJ2-3	TRBV5-1	CASSLGTVTDTQYF	TGCGCCAGCAGCTTGGGGACAGTAACAGATACGCAGTATTTT
-	medium-sized	TRBJ1-2	TRBV4-2	CASSQPGQSSGYTF	TGTGCCAGCAGCCAACCCGGACAGTCATCGGGCTACACCTTC
-	-	TRBJ1-2	TRBV6-6	CASRTPGEGNYGYTF	TGTGCCAGCAGGACCCCCGGTGAGGGCAACTATGGCTACACCTTC